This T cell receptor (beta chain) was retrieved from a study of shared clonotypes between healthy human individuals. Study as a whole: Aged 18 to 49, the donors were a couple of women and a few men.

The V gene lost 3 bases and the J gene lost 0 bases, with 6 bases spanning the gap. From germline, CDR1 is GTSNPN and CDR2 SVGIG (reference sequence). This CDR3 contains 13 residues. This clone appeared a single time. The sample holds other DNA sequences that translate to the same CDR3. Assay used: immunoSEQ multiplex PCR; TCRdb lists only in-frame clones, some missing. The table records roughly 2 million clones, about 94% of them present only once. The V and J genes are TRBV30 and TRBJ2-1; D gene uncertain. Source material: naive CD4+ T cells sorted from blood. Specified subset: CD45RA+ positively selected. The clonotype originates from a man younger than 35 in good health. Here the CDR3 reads CAWRVSSYNEQFF. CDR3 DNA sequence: TGTGCCTGGAGGGTAAGCTCCTACAATGAGCAGTTCTTC.